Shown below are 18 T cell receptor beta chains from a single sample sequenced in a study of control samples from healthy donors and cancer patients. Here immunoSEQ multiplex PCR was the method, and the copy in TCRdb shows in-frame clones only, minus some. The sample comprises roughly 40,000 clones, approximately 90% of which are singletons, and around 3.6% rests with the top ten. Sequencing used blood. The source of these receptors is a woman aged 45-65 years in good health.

CDR3 nucleotides: TGTGCCAGCAGTTACAACACCGGGGAGCTGTTTTTT. It is translated as CASSYNTGELFF. This rearrangement joins TRBV6-5 to TRBJ2-2; D is unresolved. Trimming stripped 2 bases from V and 2 bases from J, with 0 bases between. The germline gives CDR1 MNHEY, CDR2 SVGAGI. There are 12 residues in the CDR3.

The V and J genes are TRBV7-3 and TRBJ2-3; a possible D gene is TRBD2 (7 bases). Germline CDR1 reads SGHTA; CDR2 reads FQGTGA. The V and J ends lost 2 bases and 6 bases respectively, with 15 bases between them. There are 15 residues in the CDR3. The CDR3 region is CASSLELGGADTQYF. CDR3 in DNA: TGTGCCAGCAGCTTAGAGTTGGGGGGGGCGGATACGCAGTATTTT.

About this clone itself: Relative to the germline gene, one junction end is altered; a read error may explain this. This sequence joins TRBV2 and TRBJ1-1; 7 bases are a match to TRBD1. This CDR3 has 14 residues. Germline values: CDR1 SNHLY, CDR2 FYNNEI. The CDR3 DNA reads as TGTGCCAGCAGGGAAGACAGGGTCCCGGGCAGAGCTTTCTTT. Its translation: CASREDRVPGRAFF.

CDR3 amino acids: CASSGFRDTEAFF. The DNA of the CDR3 is TGCGCCAGCAGCGGGTTTAGGGACACTGAAGCTTTCTTT. The chain employs TRBV5-1 and TRBJ1-1, with D hard to call. This CDR3 comprises 13 residues. The V end was cut by 4 bases, the J end by 3 bases, with 10 bases between. CDR1 and CDR2 from the germline V gene are SGHRS and YFSETQ. Combining the CDR3 with reference TRBV5-1 and TRBJ1-1 gives the whole variable domain KAGVTQTPRYLIKTRGQQVTLSCSPISGHRSVSWYQQTPGQGLQFLFEYFSETQRNKGNFPGRFSGRQFSNSRSEMNVSTLELGDSALYLCASSGFRDTEAFFGQGTRLTVV.

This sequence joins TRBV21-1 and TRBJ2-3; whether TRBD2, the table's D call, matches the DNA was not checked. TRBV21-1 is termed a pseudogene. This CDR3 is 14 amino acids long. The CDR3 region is CASSKPTFPDTQYF. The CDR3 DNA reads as TGTGCCAGCAGCAAGCCCACTTTTCCAGATACGCAGTATTTT.

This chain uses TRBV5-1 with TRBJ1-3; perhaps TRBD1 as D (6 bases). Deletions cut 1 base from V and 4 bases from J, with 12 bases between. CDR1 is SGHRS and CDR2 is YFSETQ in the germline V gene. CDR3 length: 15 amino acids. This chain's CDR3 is CASSLYPGAGNTIYF. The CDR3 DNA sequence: TGCGCCAGCAGCTTGTACCCAGGGGCGGGAAACACCATATATTTT.

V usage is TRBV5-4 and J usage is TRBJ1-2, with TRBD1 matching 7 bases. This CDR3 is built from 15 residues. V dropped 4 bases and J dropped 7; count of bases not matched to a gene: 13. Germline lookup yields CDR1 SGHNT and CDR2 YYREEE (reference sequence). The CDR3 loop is CASSLIETGSSGYTF. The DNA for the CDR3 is TGTGCCAGCAGCCTGATCGAGACAGGGTCCTCTGGCTACACCTTC.

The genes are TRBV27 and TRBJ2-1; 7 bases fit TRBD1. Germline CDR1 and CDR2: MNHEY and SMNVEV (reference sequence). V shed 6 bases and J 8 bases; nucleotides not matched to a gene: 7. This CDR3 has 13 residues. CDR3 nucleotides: TGTGCCAGCAGAACGACAGGGAGTCATGAGCAGTTCTTC. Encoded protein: CASRTTGSHEQFF.

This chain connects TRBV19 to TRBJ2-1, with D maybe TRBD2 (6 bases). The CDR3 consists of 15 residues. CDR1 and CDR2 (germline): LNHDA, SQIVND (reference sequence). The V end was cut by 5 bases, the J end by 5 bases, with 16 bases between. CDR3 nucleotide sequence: TGTGCCAGTAGTCTCGGGACTCACTATAACAATGAGCAGTTCTTC. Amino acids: CASSLGTHYNNEQFF.

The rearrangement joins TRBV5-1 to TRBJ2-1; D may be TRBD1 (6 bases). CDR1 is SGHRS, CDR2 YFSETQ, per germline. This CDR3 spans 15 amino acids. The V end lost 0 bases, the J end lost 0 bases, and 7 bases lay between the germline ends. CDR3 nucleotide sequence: TGCGCCAGCAGCTTGGGAGGGGGCTCCTACAATGAGCAGTTCTTC. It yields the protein CASSLGGGSYNEQFF.

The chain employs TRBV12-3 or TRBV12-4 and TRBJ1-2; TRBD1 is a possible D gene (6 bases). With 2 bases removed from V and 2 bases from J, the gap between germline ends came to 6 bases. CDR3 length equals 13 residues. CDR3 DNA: TGTGCCAGCAGTTTACAGGGGAACTATGGCTACACCTTC. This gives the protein CASSLQGNYGYTF.

Here the CDR3 reads CAWSGTSMDTQYF. The CDR3 coding sequence is TGTGCCTGGAGCGGGACTAGCATGGATACGCAGTATTTT. The chain joins TRBV30 to TRBJ2-3, with 9 positions matching TRBD2. The trim removed 3 bases at V and 6 bases at J, leaving 4 bases unmatched. Germline V gene data show CDR1 as GTSNPN and CDR2 as SVGIG (reference sequence). The CDR3 loop spans 13 amino acids.

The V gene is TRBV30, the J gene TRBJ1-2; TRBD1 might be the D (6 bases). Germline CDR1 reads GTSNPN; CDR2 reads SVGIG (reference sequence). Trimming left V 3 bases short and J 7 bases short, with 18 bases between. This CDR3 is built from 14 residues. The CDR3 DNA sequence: TGTGCCTGGAGGGCGAGGGGGGCCCTAGGTGGCTACACCTTC. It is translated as CAWRARGALGGYTF.

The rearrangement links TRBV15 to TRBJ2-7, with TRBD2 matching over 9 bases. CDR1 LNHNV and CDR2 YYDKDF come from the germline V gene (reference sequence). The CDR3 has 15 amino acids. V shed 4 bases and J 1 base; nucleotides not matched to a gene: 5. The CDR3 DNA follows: TGTGCCACCAGCATTAGACTAGCGGAGTCCTACGAGCAGTACTTC. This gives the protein CATSIRLAESYEQYF.

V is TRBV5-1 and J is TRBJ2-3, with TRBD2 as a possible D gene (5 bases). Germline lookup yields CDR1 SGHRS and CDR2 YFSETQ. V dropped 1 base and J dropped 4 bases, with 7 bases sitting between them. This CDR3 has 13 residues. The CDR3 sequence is CASSLNGADTQYF. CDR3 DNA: TGCGCCAGCAGCTTGAACGGGGCAGATACGCAGTATTTT.

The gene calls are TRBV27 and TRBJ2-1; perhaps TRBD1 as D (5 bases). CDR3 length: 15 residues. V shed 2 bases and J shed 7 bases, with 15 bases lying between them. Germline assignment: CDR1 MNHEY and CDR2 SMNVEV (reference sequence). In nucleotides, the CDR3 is TGTGCCAGCAGTTTAAGGGGCCAGGGCCCGAATGAGCAGTTCTTC. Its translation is CASSLRGQGPNEQFF.

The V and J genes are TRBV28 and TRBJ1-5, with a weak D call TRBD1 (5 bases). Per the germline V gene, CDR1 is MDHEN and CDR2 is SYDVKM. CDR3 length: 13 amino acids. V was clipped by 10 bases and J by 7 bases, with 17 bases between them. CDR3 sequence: CAMGLGPGQPQHF. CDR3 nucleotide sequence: TGTGCCATGGGGTTGGGGCCTGGCCAGCCCCAGCATTTT.

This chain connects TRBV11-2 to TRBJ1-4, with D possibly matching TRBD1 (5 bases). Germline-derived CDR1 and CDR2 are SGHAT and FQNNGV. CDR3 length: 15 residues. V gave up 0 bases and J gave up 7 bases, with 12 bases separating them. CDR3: CASSLDWDPGEKLFF. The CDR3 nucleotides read TGTGCCAGCAGCTTAGATTGGGACCCAGGTGAAAAACTGTTTTTT.